The 22 T cell receptor beta chains below come from one sample, sequenced in a study of memory CD4+ T cells and cytomegalovirus serostatus. TCRdb keeps only in-frame clones here, not all; method: immunoSEQ multiplex PCR. The repertoire holds 50,000 or so clones, with around four fifths as singletons. The sort gate was single viable CD3+CD4+CD8-CD45RO+ cells for memory CD4+ T cells. Sequencing input: memory CD4+ T cells from blood. These receptors all stem from an adult in good health and CMV-seropositive.

The V gene is TRBV4-3, the J gene TRBJ2-1; D is unresolved. Trimming took 4 bases from V and 0 from J, leaving 13 bases between them. CDR3 length: 16 residues. CDR1 LGHNA and CDR2 YSLEER come from the germline V gene. The CDR3 region has the DNA TGCGCCAGCAGCCGAGGTTCTGGGTACTCCTACAATGAGCAGTTCTTC. Translation gives CASSRGSGYSYNEQFF.

The rearrangement uses TRBV19 and TRBJ2-7; 8 bases match TRBD1. Germline V CDR1 and CDR2: LNHDA, SQIVND (reference sequence). CDR3 size: 15 residues. The junction had 6 bases not matched to a gene; V was cut back by 4 bases and J by 1 base. CDR3 bases: TGTGCCAGTAGTAAAAGGGGGACAGGATCCTACGAGCAGTACTTC. This codes for CASSKRGTGSYEQYF.

CDR3 DNA: TGTGCCAGCAGCCCTCCGGGGCAGGGGCGGCACGAGCAGTACTTC. Its protein product is CASSPPGQGRHEQYF. The rearrangement uses TRBV7-2 and TRBJ2-7, with D possibly TRBD1 on 6 matching bases. The CDR3 contains 15 residues. CDR1 and CDR2 (germline): SGHTA, FQGNSA. V lost 5 bases to trimming and J lost 5 bases, with 19 bases between them.

The rearrangement joins TRBV4-1 to TRBJ1-2; TRBD1 matches 9 bases. The germline CDR1 and CDR2 sequences are MGHRA and YSYEKL. V lost 0 bases, J lost 4 bases, and 3 bases stayed unmatched. This CDR3 region has 15 residues. The DNA for the CDR3 is TGCGCCAGCAGCCAAGAGGACAGGGGTGGCTATGGCTACACCTTC. It yields the protein CASSQEDRGGYGYTF.

The chain combines TRBV6-5 with TRBJ2-3; D is ambiguous. The CDR3 is made up of 15 amino acids. Germline V gene lookup returns CDR1 MNHEY and CDR2 SVGAGI. The ends were cut back, 7 bases at V and 6 bases at J, with 20 bases in the middle. CDR3 loop: CASKALTAPRDTQYF. The DNA for the CDR3 is TGTGCCAGCAAAGCCCTGACCGCTCCGAGGGATACGCAGTATTTT.

With respect to this clone: The sample contains more than one DNA sequence encoding this CDR3. The gene calls are TRBV7-3 and TRBJ1-1; D call uncertain. V gave up 0 bases and J gave up 1 base, with 3 bases separating them. CDR3 length: 13 residues. CDR1 SGHTA and CDR2 FQGTGA come from the germline V gene. The DNA of the CDR3 is TGTGCCAGCAGCTTAACAGAGAACACTGAAGCTTTCTTT. It specifies CASSLTENTEAFF.

This chain links TRBV4-3 with TRBJ1-2, with D perhaps matching TRBD1 (5 bases). Trimming cost V 0 bases and J 7 bases, with 15 bases left between them. The CDR3 has 15 amino acids. Germline lookup yields CDR1 LGHNA and CDR2 YSLEER. The CDR3 coding sequence is TGCGCCAGCAGCCAAGATGGGGGAACGGACTTTGGCTACACCTTC. Residues: CASSQDGGTDFGYTF.

The J gene is TRBJ1-4, the V gene TRBV5-1; 8 bases fit TRBD1. The germline V gene encodes CDR1 SGHRS and CDR2 YFSETQ. This CDR3 spans 14 amino acids. J lost 4 bases, V lost 4 bases, and 3 bases had no gene match. Here the CDR3 DNA reads TGCGCCAGCAGCCCCGGACAGGGTAATGAAAAACTGTTTTTT. Translation gives CASSPGQGNEKLFF. The full variable domain, in which reference TRBV5-1 and TRBJ1-4 provide the parts outside the CDR3, is KAGVTQTPRYLIKTRGQQVTLSCSPISGHRSVSWYQQTPGQGLQFLFEYFSETQRNKGNFPGRFSGRQFSNSRSEMNVSTLELGDSALYLCASSPGQGNEKLFFGSGTQLSVL.

The chain recombines TRBV7-6 with TRBJ2-4; weak D call: TRBD1 (6 bases). The CDR3 is 15 residues long. Germline CDR1 and CDR2: SGHVS and FNYEAQ. Between the trimmed V and J ends, which lost 5 bases and 5 bases, there was a span of 16 bases. The CDR3 protein is CASSRGGLDENIQYF. In DNA, the CDR3 is TGTGCCAGCAGCCGAGGGGGTCTAGACGAAAACATTCAGTACTTC.

The rearrangement joins TRBV5-1 to TRBJ1-6; D remains unclear. V lost 6 bases and J lost 4, with 11 bases in between. This CDR3 is 14 amino acids long. CDR1 is SGHRS and CDR2 is YFSETQ in the germline V gene. The CDR3 here is CASKGQEYNSPLHF. CDR3 in DNA: TGCGCCAGCAAAGGCCAGGAGTATAATTCACCCCTCCACTTT.

This sequence joins TRBV11-3 and TRBJ2-1; possibly TRBD1 or TRBD2 for D (6 bases each). This CDR3 region has 16 residues. The germline V gene has CDR1 SGHNT and CDR2 YENEEA. V lost 2 bases and J 5 bases, leaving 16 bases between the germline ends. The CDR3 is CASSLRRGARHNEQFF. As DNA, the CDR3 is TGTGCCAGCAGCTTACGAAGGGGGGCCAGGCACAATGAGCAGTTCTTC.

The genes are TRBV27 and TRBJ2-1; 7 bases map to TRBD1. Trimming at V came to 4 bases and at J to 6 bases, leaving 3 bases not matched to a gene. The CDR3 sequence is 13 residues long. The germline CDR1 and CDR2 sequences are MNHEY and SMNVEV (reference sequence). CDR3 protein: CASSSRQGNEQFF. The CDR3 DNA sequence: TGTGCCAGCAGTTCACGACAGGGCAATGAGCAGTTCTTC.

This chain uses TRBV5-6 with TRBJ1-2; D is perhaps TRBD1 (6 bases). Trimming pared 1 base from V and 3 bases from J, leaving 10 bases between. Germline V gives CDR1 SGHDT, CDR2 YYEEEE. The CDR3 contains 14 residues. The CDR3: CASSLKDRDYGYTF. Here the CDR3 DNA reads TGTGCCAGCAGCTTGAAGGACAGAGACTATGGCTACACCTTC.

This chain connects TRBV7-6 to TRBJ2-7; possible D gene TRBD2, 6 bases. Germline CDR1 SGHVS, CDR2 FNYEAQ. The CDR3 is made up of 12 amino acids. Trimming removed 3 bases from V and 6 bases from J, with 9 bases in between. The CDR3 spells CASSFHGGEQYF. CDR3 nucleotide sequence: TGTGCCAGCAGCTTTCACGGGGGCGAGCAGTACTTC.

This chain joins TRBV2 and TRBJ2-7; D may correspond to TRBD1 or TRBD2 (5 bases each). The germline V gene has CDR1 SNHLY and CDR2 FYNNEI. With 7 bases removed from V and 1 base from J, the gap between germline ends came to 11 bases. This CDR3 contains 13 residues. As DNA, the CDR3 is TGTGCCAGCACCCCGGGACGGTCCTACGAGCAGTACTTC. Amino acids: CASTPGRSYEQYF. The full variable domain, in which reference TRBV2 and TRBJ2-7 provide the parts outside the CDR3, is EPEVTQTPSHQVTQMGQEVILRCVPISNHLYFYWYRQILGQKVEFLVSFYNNEISEKSEIFDDQFSVERPDGSNFTLKIRSTKLEDSAMYFCASTPGRSYEQYFGPGTRLTVT.

The chain combines TRBV10-3 with TRBJ1-1, with D uncertain. This CDR3 is 12 amino acids long. Trimming took 4 bases from V and 4 from J, leaving 7 bases between them. The germline gives CDR1 ENHRY, CDR2 SYGVKD. The DNA of the CDR3 is TGTGCCATCAGTGGTAGGGCCACTGAAGCTTTCTTT. It codes for CAISGRATEAFF.

J is TRBJ2-5 and V is TRBV7-2; D is undetermined. CDR1 and CDR2 from the germline V gene are SGHTA and FQGNSA. CDR3 length equals 14 residues. The ends were cut back, 5 bases at V and 2 bases at J, with 12 bases in the middle. CDR3 sequence: CASSQFDWQETQYF. The CDR3 DNA sequence: TGTGCCAGCAGCCAATTTGACTGGCAAGAGACCCAGTACTTC.

The chain couples TRBV7-2 to TRBJ1-4, with TRBD1 matching 8 bases. This CDR3 contains 16 residues. The V gene end was trimmed by 5 bases and the J gene end by 3 bases; junction bases not matched to a gene: 8. Germline values: CDR1 SGHTA, CDR2 FQGNSA. The CDR3 spells CASSTQTGVANEKLFF. The CDR3, as DNA: TGTGCCAGCAGCACGCAGACAGGGGTGGCTAATGAAAAACTGTTTTTT.

The sample holds one count of this clone. V gene TRBV7-8 combines with J gene TRBJ2-1; perhaps TRBD2 as D (5 bases). CDR3 length: 14 residues. V lost 1 base, J lost 5 bases, and 9 bases lay in between. In germline, CDR1 is SGHVS, CDR2 FQNEAQ. The DNA for the CDR3 is TGTGCCAGCAGCTTAGACGGGGTTCACAATGAGCAGTTCTTC. It encodes CASSLDGVHNEQFF.

This sequence joins TRBV6-1 and TRBJ2-1; no definite D call. V lost 7 bases to trimming and J lost 0 bases, with 10 bases between them. Germline-derived CDR1 and CDR2 are MNHNS and SASEGT. The CDR3 loop spans 14 amino acids. The CDR3 nucleotides are TGTGCCAGCACCGCAACAGTCTCCTACAATGAGCAGTTCTTC. It is translated as CASTATVSYNEQFF.

The genes are TRBV13 and TRBJ1-4, with 12 bases matching TRBD1. This CDR3 comprises 16 residues. The germline V gene has CDR1 PRHDT and CDR2 FYEKMQ (reference sequence). J lost 5 bases, V lost 5 bases, and 6 bases had no gene match. The CDR3 here is CASSPGQGAGNEKLFF. CDR3 DNA sequence: TGTGCCAGCAGCCCGGGACAGGGGGCGGGCAATGAAAAACTGTTTTTT.

The rearrangement uses TRBV14 and TRBJ1-4; 8 bases fit TRBD1. CDR1 is SGHDN and CDR2 is FVKESK in the germline V gene. J was trimmed by 6 bases and V by 4 bases; bases with no gene match: 10. The CDR3 is 16 amino acids. CDR3 DNA sequence: TGTGCCAGCAGCCTAGCTTCAGGGGGCGGCCATGAAAAACTGTTTTTT. Encoded protein: CASSLASGGGHEKLFF.